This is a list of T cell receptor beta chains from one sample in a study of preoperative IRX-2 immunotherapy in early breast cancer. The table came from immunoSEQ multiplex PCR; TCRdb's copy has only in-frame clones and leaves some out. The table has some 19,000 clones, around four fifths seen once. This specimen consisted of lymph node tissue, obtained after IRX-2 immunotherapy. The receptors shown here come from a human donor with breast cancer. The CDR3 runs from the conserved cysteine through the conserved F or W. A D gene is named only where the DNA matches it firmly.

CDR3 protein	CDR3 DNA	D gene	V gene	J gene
CATRRGTGADTQYF	TGCGCCACCCGGAGGGGGACAGGGGCAGATACGCAGTATTTT	TRBD1	TRBV5-1	TRBJ2-3
CASSQDTSGANTGELFF	TGCGCCAGCAGCCAAGACACTAGCGGCGCGAACACCGGGGAGCTGTTTTTT	TRBD2	TRBV4-1	TRBJ2-2
CATSGPLGRNSPLHF	TGTGCCACCAGCGGCCCTCTGGGGAGAAATTCACCCCTCCACTTT	NA	TRBV15	TRBJ1-6
CASGVSRNTIYF	TGTGCCAGCGGAGTATCTAGGAACACCATATATTTT	NA	TRBV28	TRBJ1-3
CASRQGQSNSPLHF	TGCGCCAGCAGACAGGGGCAGTCAAATTCACCCCTCCACTTT	TRBD1	TRBV5-1	TRBJ1-6
CASSPWGGTDTQYF	TGTGCCAGTTCCCCATGGGGTGGGACAGATACGCAGTATTTT	NA	TRBV19	TRBJ2-3
CSVMVLAGALSEQFF	TGCAGCGTAATGGTTCTAGCGGGAGCTCTCAGTGAGCAGTTCTTC	TRBD2	TRBV29-1	TRBJ2-1
CSVGGRGRSEKLFF	TGCAGCGTGGGAGGACGGGGTCGAAGTGAAAAACTGTTTTTT	NA	TRBV29-1	TRBJ1-4
CASSQVIAATFDTQYF	TGCGCCAGCAGCCAAGTCATAGCGGCTACATTTGATACGCAGTATTTT	NA	TRBV1	TRBJ2-3
CAWSYRTGTGISSPLHF	TGTGCCTGGAGTTACCGAACCGGGACAGGGATTAGTTCACCCCTCCACTTT	TRBD1	TRBV30	TRBJ1-6
CATLDRAYGYTF	TGTGCCACACTCGACAGGGCCTATGGCTACACCTTC	TRBD1	TRBV19	TRBJ1-2
CASSLDRFSPLHF	TGTGCCAGCAGCCTCGACCGATTTTCACCCCTCCACTTT	NA	TRBV6-8	TRBJ1-6
CASSGSWAINEQFF	TGCGCCAGCAGCGGATCTTGGGCTATAAATGAGCAGTTCTTC	NA	TRBV5-1	TRBJ2-1
CASASSGGGETQYF	TGTGCCAGTGCGTCCAGCGGGGGTGGGGAGACCCAGTACTTC	NA	TRBV12-2	TRBJ2-5